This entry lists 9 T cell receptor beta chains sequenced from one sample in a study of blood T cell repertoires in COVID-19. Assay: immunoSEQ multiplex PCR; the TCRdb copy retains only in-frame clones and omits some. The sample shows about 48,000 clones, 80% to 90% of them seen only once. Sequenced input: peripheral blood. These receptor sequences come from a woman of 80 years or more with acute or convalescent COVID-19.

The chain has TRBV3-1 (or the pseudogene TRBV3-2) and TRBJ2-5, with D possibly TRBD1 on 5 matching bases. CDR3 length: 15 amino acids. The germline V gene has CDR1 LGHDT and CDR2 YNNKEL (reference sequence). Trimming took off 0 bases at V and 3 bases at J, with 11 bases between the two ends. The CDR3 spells CASSQDSAGKETQYF. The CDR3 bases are TGTGCCAGCAGCCAAGATTCGGCAGGGAAAGAGACCCAGTACTTC.

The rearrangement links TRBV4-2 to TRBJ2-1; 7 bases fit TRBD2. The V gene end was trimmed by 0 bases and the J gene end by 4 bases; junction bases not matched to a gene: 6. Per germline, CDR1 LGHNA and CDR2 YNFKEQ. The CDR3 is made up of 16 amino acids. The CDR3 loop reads CASSQDRAGSYNEQFF. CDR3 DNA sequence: TGTGCCAGCAGCCAAGATCGAGCGGGGTCGTACAATGAGCAGTTCTTC.

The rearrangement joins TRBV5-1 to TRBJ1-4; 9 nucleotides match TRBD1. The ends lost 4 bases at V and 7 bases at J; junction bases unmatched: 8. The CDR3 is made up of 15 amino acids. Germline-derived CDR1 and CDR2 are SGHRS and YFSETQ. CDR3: CASSEQGAPGEKLFF. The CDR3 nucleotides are TGCGCCAGCAGCGAACAGGGGGCGCCTGGTGAAAAACTGTTTTTT.

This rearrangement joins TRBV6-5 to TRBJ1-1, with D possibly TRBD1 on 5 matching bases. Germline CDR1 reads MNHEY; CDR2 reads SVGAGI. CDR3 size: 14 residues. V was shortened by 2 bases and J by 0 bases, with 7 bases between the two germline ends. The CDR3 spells CASSYRGMNTEAFF. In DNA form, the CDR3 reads TGTGCCAGCAGTTACAGGGGAATGAACACTGAAGCTTTCTTT.

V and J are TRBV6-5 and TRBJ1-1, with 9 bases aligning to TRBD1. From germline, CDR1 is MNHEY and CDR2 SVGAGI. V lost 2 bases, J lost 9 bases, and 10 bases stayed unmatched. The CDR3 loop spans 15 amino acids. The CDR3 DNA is TGTGCCAGCAGTTACAGACAGGGGGTTTTGGTGAAAGCTTTCTTT. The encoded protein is CASSYRQGVLVKAFF.

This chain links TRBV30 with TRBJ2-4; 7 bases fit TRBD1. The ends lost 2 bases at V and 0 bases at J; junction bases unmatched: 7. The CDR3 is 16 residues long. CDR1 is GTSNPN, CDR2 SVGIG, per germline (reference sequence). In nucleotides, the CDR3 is TGTGCCTGGAGTAAGGGGGACAGTCTAGCCAAAAACATTCAGTACTTC. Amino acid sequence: CAWSKGDSLAKNIQYF.

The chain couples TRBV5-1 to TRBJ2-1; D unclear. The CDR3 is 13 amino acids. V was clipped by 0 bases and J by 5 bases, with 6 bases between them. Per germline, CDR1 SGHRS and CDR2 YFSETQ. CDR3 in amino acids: CASSLVQNNEQFF. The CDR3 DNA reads TGCGCCAGCAGCTTGGTCCAGAACAATGAGCAGTTCTTC.

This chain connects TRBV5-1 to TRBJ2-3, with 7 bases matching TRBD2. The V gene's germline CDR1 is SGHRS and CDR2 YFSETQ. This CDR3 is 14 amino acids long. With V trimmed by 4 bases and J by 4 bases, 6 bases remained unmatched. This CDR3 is CASSTGGGADTQYF. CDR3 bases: TGCGCCAGCAGCACTGGCGGGGGAGCAGATACGCAGTATTTT.

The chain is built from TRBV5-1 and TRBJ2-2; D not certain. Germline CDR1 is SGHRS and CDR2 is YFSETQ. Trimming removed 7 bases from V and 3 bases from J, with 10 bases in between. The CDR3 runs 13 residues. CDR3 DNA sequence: TGCGCCAGCGCACTCCCCGACACCGGGGAGCTGTTTTTT. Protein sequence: CASALPDTGELFF.